The sample holds a few counts of the clone carrying this T cell receptor (beta chain). Its antigen is unidentified. This sample was taken from a study of identical twins. Study results and limitations: Models predicted less out-of-frame TCR alpha sharing in monozygotic twins than was found. Conclusions rested on cross-sectional statistics rather than following the same donors. Cord blood beta clonotypes that were abundant carried fewer insertions, and memory repertoires showed no such trend.

Trimming took off 2 bases at V and 2 bases at J, with 7 bases between the two ends. The CDR3 runs to 13 residues. Germline-derived CDR1 and CDR2 are MNHEY and SMNVEV (reference sequence). Template switching added a universal primer binding site, and final cDNA carried unique molecular identifiers. TCRdb ran MiXCR on the 5' RACE reads and lists one entry per CDR3 protein. The table has around 490,000 distinct CDR3 sequences, about 16% seen once; the top ten hold less than 0.5%. These data were also filed under a second study, of yellow fever vaccine responses in identical twins.

The specimen was CD4+ T cells sorted from blood. The clonotype was recovered from a woman in her late teens or twenties in good health. The chain carries TRBV27 and TRBJ2-7, with unresolved D. The CDR3 bases are TGTGCCAGCAGTTTAAAGAAGACCTACGAGCAGTACTTC. It translates to CASSLKKTYEQYF.